Given below is one T cell receptor (beta chain) in context. This record belongs to a study of blood T cell repertoires in COVID-19. Per germline, CDR1 KGHSH and CDR2 LQKENI. The CDR3 extends over 14 amino acids. The ends lost 5 bases at V and 5 bases at J; junction bases unmatched: 3. Data came from immunoSEQ multiplex PCR; TCRdb stores just in-frame clones and leaves some out. The table shows tens of thousands of clones, with approximately 79% occurring only once. The clonotype was recovered from an elderly man with active COVID-19. The chain links TRBV18 to TRBJ1-5; 10 bases line up with TRBD1. Source material: peripheral blood. The CDR3 DNA follows: TGTGCCAGCTCAACGACAGGGGGCGATCAGCCCCAGCATTTT. Translating gives CASSTTGGDQPQHF. Complete variable domain (other parts from reference TRBV18 and TRBJ1-5): NAGVMQNPRHLVRRRGQEARLRCSPMKGHSHVYWYRQLPEEGLKFMVYLQKENIIDESGMPKERFSAEFPKEGPSILRIQQVVRGDSAAYFCASSTTGGDQPQHFGDGTRLSIL.